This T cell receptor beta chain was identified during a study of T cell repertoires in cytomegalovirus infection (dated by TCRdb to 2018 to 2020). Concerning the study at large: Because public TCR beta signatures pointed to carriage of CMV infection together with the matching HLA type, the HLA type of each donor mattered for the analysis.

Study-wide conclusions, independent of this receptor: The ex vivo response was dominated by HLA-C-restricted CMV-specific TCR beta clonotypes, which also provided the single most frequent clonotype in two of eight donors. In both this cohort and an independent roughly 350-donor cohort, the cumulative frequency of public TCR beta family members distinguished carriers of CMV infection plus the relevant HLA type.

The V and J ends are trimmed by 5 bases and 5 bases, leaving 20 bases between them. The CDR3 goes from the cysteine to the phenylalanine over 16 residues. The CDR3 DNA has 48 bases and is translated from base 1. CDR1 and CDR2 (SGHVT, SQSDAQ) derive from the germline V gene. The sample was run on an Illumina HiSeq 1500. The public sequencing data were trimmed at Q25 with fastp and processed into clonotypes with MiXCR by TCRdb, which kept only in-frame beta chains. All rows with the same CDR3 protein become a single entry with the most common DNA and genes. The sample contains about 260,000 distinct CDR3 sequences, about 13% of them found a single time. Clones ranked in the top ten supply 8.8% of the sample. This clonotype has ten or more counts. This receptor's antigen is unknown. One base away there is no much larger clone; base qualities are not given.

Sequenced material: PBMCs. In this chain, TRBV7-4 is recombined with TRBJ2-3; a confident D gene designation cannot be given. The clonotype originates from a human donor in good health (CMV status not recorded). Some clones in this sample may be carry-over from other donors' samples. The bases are TGTGCCAGCAGCACCCGTCGCTTGGCTGGCGTAGATACGCAGTATTTT. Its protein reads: CASSTRRLAGVDTQYF.